This TCR beta chain comes out of a study of T cell responses to AZD1222 COVID-19 vaccine. V lost 1 base, J lost 13 bases, and 14 bases lay in between. The CDR3 spans 13 residues. Germline CDR1 and CDR2: SGHAT and FQNNGV. Sequencing was performed with immunoSEQ multiplex PCR; in TCRdb, only in-frame clones are kept and a portion is missing. Of about 67,000 clones in the sample, under 90% were seen once. This specimen consisted of peripheral blood, obtained 28 days after the second AZD1222 dose. The chain recombines TRBV11-2 with TRBJ1-5; no clear D. The sequence was obtained from an adult who received the AZD1222 COVID-19 vaccine. The CDR3 is CASSLAGAGEQHF. DNA of the CDR3: TGTGCCAGCAGCTTAGCAGGAGCTGGCGAGCAGCATTTT.